This is a list of T cell receptor beta chains from one sample in a study of cytomegalovirus exposure and HLA in healthy donors. The repertoire was sequenced with immunoSEQ multiplex PCR; TCRdb's copy has only in-frame clones and lacks some. The table includes about 130,000 clones, approximately 78% detected once. The sequenced sample consisted of PBMCs. Every receptor here comes from a female donor in good health and CMV-seronegative. Both conserved end residues are part of each CDR3. D genes are given only for firm matches. Clone size appears in some rows only: once, few, many, or a class for an expanded clone.

j_call: TRBJ1-5; cdr3_length: 18; d_call: .; v_call: TRBV7-6; clone_size: .; cdr3_aa: CASSLVADRIPWDQPQHF; cdr3_nt: TGTGCCAGCAGCTTAGTTGCGGACAGAATACCATGGGATCAGCCCCAGCATTTT
j_call: TRBJ1-5; cdr3_length: 15; d_call: .; v_call: TRBV28; clone_size: .; cdr3_aa: CASSFEAVINQPQHF; cdr3_nt: TGTGCCAGCAGTTTTGAAGCGGTTATAAATCAGCCCCAGCATTTT
j_call: TRBJ2-5; cdr3_length: 16; d_call: TRBD2; v_call: TRBV6-1; clone_size: .; cdr3_aa: CASSEGLAVGGETQYF; cdr3_nt: TGTGCCAGCAGCGAAGGACTAGCGGTGGGGGGGGAGACCCAGTACTTC
j_call: TRBJ2-3; cdr3_length: 13; d_call: .; v_call: TRBV11-1; clone_size: .; cdr3_aa: CASSTDARDTQYF; cdr3_nt: TGTGCCAGCAGCACCGACGCTAGAGATACGCAGTATTTT
j_call: TRBJ2-1; cdr3_length: 15; d_call: TRBD2; v_call: TRBV27; clone_size: .; cdr3_aa: CASGTSGSPYNEQFF; cdr3_nt: TGTGCCAGCGGGACTAGCGGGAGTCCCTACAATGAGCAGTTCTTC
j_call: TRBJ1-1; cdr3_length: 11; d_call: .; v_call: TRBV20-1; clone_size: .; cdr3_aa: CSARGVHEAFF; cdr3_nt: TGCAGTGCTAGAGGTGTCCATGAAGCTTTCTTT
j_call: TRBJ2-5; cdr3_length: 16; d_call: .; v_call: TRBV5-5; clone_size: .; cdr3_aa: CASSLSGQQYQETQYF; cdr3_nt: TGTGCCAGCAGCTTGTCAGGCCAGCAGTACCAAGAGACCCAGTACTTC
j_call: TRBJ2-1; cdr3_length: 17; d_call: TRBD2; v_call: TRBV4-3; clone_size: .; cdr3_aa: CASSRKISGSSYNEQFF; cdr3_nt: TGCGCCAGCAGCCGGAAAATTAGCGGGAGCTCCTACAATGAGCAGTTCTTC
j_call: TRBJ2-7; cdr3_length: 15; d_call: TRBD1; v_call: TRBV7-8; clone_size: .; cdr3_aa: CASSLQGAGVYEQYF; cdr3_nt: TGTGCCAGCAGCCTCCAGGGGGCAGGGGTCTACGAGCAGTACTTC
j_call: TRBJ2-2; cdr3_length: 15; d_call: TRBD1; v_call: TRBV6-7; clone_size: once; cdr3_aa: CASSWGQGGPGELFF; cdr3_nt: TGTGCCAGCAGTTGGGGACAGGGGGGACCCGGGGAGCTGTTTTTT
j_call: TRBJ2-1; cdr3_length: 15; d_call: .; v_call: TRBV7-9; clone_size: .; cdr3_aa: CASSLGSTRLDEQFF; cdr3_nt: TGTGCCAGCAGCTTAGGGAGTACTAGGTTGGATGAGCAGTTCTTC
j_call: TRBJ2-2; cdr3_length: 17; d_call: TRBD2; v_call: TRBV27; clone_size: once; cdr3_aa: CASSLLAGGGNTGELFF; cdr3_nt: TGTGCCAGCAGTTTACTAGCGGGAGGTGGGAACACCGGGGAGCTGTTTTTT
j_call: TRBJ2-2; cdr3_length: 13; d_call: .; v_call: TRBV5-5; clone_size: .; cdr3_aa: CASSNRGTGELFF; cdr3_nt: TGTGCCAGCAGTAACCGGGGGACCGGGGAGCTGTTTTTT
j_call: TRBJ1-6; cdr3_length: 14; d_call: TRBD1; v_call: TRBV6-1; clone_size: .; cdr3_aa: CASSDRQGYSPLHF; cdr3_nt: TGTGCCAGCAGCGATAGACAGGGGTATTCACCCCTCCACTTT
j_call: TRBJ1-2; cdr3_length: 13; d_call: .; v_call: TRBV27; clone_size: .; cdr3_aa: CASSLSGPYGYTF; cdr3_nt: TGTGCCAGCAGTTTGTCAGGGCCCTATGGCTACACCTTC
j_call: TRBJ2-3; cdr3_length: 14; d_call: TRBD1; v_call: TRBV30; clone_size: few; cdr3_aa: CACRQGSGTDTQYF; cdr3_nt: TGTGCCTGCCGACAGGGGTCCGGCACAGATACGCAGTATTTT